The T cell receptor (beta chain) under discussion was sequenced for a study of cytomegalovirus exposure and HLA in healthy donors. Study details: An earlier analysis identified 120 million or so unique TCR beta sequences in 150 million to 200 million T cells. Overall study findings and caveats: For TCR beta chains, V- and J-gene trimming was later linked to a missense DCLRE1C variant. The records held CMV serostatus as the only immune exposure information.

The PCR employed 60 Vbeta primers together with 13 Jbeta primers. The repertoire was sequenced with immunoSEQ multiplex PCR; TCRdb's copy has only in-frame clones and lacks some. The sample records roughly 130,000 clones, about three quarters being singletons. About this clone itself: The target antigen is unknown.

Germline loops: CDR1 SGHAT, CDR2 FQNNGV. The V end was cut by 5 bases, the J end by 5 bases, with 15 bases between. This CDR3 spans 14 amino acids. The TCR originated in a man in his forties in good health and CMV-seropositive. Input material: PBMCs. The chain couples TRBV11-2 to TRBJ1-2; maybe TRBD1 (5 bases). CDR3 protein: CASSNYQGRYGYTF. As DNA, the CDR3 is TGTGCCAGCAGCAATTATCAGGGTCGATATGGCTACACCTTC.